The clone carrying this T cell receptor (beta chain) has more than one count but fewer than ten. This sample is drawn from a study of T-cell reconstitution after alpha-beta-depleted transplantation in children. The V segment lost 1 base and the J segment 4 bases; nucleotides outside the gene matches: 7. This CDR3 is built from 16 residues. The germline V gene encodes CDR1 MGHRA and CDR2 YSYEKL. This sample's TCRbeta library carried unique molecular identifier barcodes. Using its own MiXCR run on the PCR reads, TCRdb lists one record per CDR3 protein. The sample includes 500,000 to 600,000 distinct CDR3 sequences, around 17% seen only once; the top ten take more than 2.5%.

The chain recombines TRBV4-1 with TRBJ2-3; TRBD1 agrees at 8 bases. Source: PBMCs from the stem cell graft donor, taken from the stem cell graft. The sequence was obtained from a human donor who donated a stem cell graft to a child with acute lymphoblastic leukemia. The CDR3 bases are TGCGCCAGCAGCCAAGGGCAGGGGGCTATCCCAGATACGCAGTATTTT. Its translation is CASSQGQGAIPDTQYF.